The 26 T cell receptor beta chains listed next were all sequenced from one sample in a study of T cell responses to AZD1222 COVID-19 vaccine. Produced via immunoSEQ multiplex PCR; TCRdb's table is partial and in-frame only. The data hold 150,000 or so clones, with 92% observed a single time. This material consisted of peripheral blood, taken on day 0 of AZD1222 vaccination. The receptors were gathered from an adult in good health.

The chain carries TRBV25-1 and TRBJ1-2, with TRBD1 as a possible D gene (5 bases). The germline V gene has CDR1 MGHDK and CDR2 SYGVNS. Trimming removed 2 bases at V and 10 bases at J, with 17 bases between. This CDR3 has 14 residues. The CDR3 protein is CASSEPSRDGSYTF. The CDR3, as DNA: TGTGCCAGCAGTGAACCGTCCCGGGACGGATCCTACACCTTC.

This clone was detected only a few times. V usage is TRBV6-5 and J usage is TRBJ1-4; perhaps TRBD1 as D (6 bases). Trimming pared 6 bases from V and 4 bases from J, leaving 12 bases between. The germline gives CDR1 MNHEY, CDR2 SVGAGI. The CDR3 length is 14 residues. CDR3 protein: CASSPGQLNEKLFF. As DNA, the CDR3 is TGTGCCAGCAGCCCCGGACAGCTTAATGAAAAACTGTTTTTT.

The chain combines TRBV7-9 with TRBJ1-1; D may be TRBD1 (5 bases). V was pared by 6 bases and J by 1 base, with 9 bases between. The CDR3 covers 13 residues. Germline loops: CDR1 SEHNR, CDR2 FQNEAQ (reference sequence). CDR3 loop: CASRPTGNTEAFF. The CDR3 nucleotides read TGTGCCAGCAGACCCACAGGGAACACTGAAGCTTTCTTT.

The V and J genes are TRBV3-1 (or the pseudogene TRBV3-2) and TRBJ2-1, with D unclear. Between the trimmed V and J ends, which lost 4 bases and 6 bases, there was a span of 13 bases. In germline, CDR1 is LGHDT, CDR2 YNNKEL (reference sequence). This CDR3 has 14 amino acids. Here the CDR3 reads CASSPSVSSNEQFF. As DNA, the CDR3 is TGTGCCAGCAGCCCCTCGGTGTCTTCCAATGAGCAGTTCTTC.

The count of this clone is one. This chain joins TRBV19 and TRBJ1-2; D perhaps matches TRBD1 (6 bases). Germline values: CDR1 LNHDA, CDR2 SQIVND (reference sequence). V dropped 3 bases and J dropped 4 bases, with 12 bases sitting between them. The CDR3 length is 14 residues. CDR3 in amino acids: CASSISGASYGYTF. As DNA, the CDR3 is TGTGCCAGTAGTATTTCGGGGGCCAGCTATGGCTACACCTTC.

The chain combines TRBV6-5 with TRBJ1-2; D uncertain. Between the trimmed V and J ends, which lost 4 bases and 1 base, there was a span of 7 bases. The germline V gene encodes CDR1 MNHEY and CDR2 SVGAGI. The CDR3 has 13 residues. CDR3 DNA: TGTGCCAGCAGTTGGAGTAGTAACTATGGCTACACCTTC. It codes for CASSWSSNYGYTF.

The chain couples TRBV30 to TRBJ2-1; D is possibly TRBD1 (5 bases). V was cut by 5 bases and J by 0 bases, with 11 bases left in between. The germline V gene encodes CDR1 GTSNPN and CDR2 SVGIG (reference sequence). This CDR3 has 14 amino acids. The CDR3 region is CAWEQASSYNEQFF. The DNA of the CDR3 is TGTGCCTGGGAACAGGCCAGCTCCTACAATGAGCAGTTCTTC. The whole variable domain, filled in from reference TRBV30 and TRBJ2-1, reads SQTIHQWPATLVQPVGSPLSLECTVEGTSNPNLYWYRQAAGRGLQLLFYSVGIGQISSEVPQNLSASRPQDRQFILSSKKLLLSDSGFYLCAWEQASSYNEQFFGPGTRLTVL.

The chain combines TRBV5-1 with TRBJ2-3; D remains ambiguous. CDR3 length: 14 residues. Germline-derived CDR1 and CDR2 are SGHRS and YFSETQ. V lost 0 bases, J lost 3 bases, and 8 bases lay in between. In nucleotides, the CDR3 is TGCGCCAGCAGCTTGGGTCGGTTAACAGATACGCAGTATTTT. As protein: CASSLGRLTDTQYF.

This chain joins TRBV6-5 and TRBJ2-5; D is uncertain. This CDR3 has 14 residues. From germline, CDR1 is MNHEY and CDR2 SVGAGI. Between the trimmed V and J ends, which lost 2 bases and 5 bases, there was a span of 12 bases. The CDR3 spells CASSYGPGSETQYF. The CDR3 DNA sequence: TGTGCCAGCAGTTACGGCCCCGGAAGTGAGACCCAGTACTTC.

The chain recombines TRBV28 with TRBJ1-6, with D perhaps matching TRBD1 (5 bases). The CDR3 sequence is 14 residues long. V gave up 6 bases and J gave up 10 bases, with 16 bases separating them. CDR1 and CDR2 from the germline V gene are MDHEN and SYDVKM. CDR3 residues: CASRSGPGGSPLHF. In nucleotides, the CDR3 is TGTGCCAGCAGATCCGGCCCTGGGGGATCACCCCTCCACTTT.

The genes are TRBV11-2 and TRBJ1-1; possible D gene TRBD1, 6 bases. V lost 6 bases, J lost 7 bases, and 21 bases lay in between. From germline, CDR1 is SGHAT and CDR2 FQNNGV. CDR3 length equals 15 residues. CDR3: CASRPPRGALNEAFF. CDR3 sequence (DNA): TGTGCCAGCAGACCTCCCCGGGGGGCGCTTAATGAAGCTTTCTTT.

This rearrangement joins TRBV18 to TRBJ2-7; TRBD1 matches 7 bases. Germline assignment: CDR1 KGHSH and CDR2 LQKENI. The CDR3 contains 14 residues. After removal of 2 bases from V and 3 bases from J, the junction contained 4 bases not matched to a gene. The CDR3 sequence: CASSPGQENYEQYF. CDR3 in DNA: TGTGCCAGCTCACCAGGACAGGAGAACTACGAGCAGTACTTC.

This clone occurred a few times. The chain employs TRBV6-2 or TRBV6-3 and TRBJ2-3, with 8 bases fitting TRBD2. Looked up from germline, CDR1 is MNHEY and CDR2 is SVGEGT. There are 15 residues in the CDR3. With 6 bases clipped from V and 2 bases from J, the junction kept 7 bases outside the gene matches. The CDR3 here is CASSAGLADTDTQYF. The DNA of the CDR3 is TGTGCCAGCAGCGCCGGACTAGCAGACACAGATACGCAGTATTTT.

The rearrangement uses TRBV7-2 and TRBJ2-1, with 7 bases lining up with TRBD2. The germline V gene has CDR1 SGHTA and CDR2 FQGNSA. With 4 bases clipped from V and 2 bases from J, the junction kept 5 bases outside the gene matches. This CDR3 is built from 15 residues. The CDR3 sequence: CASSSRGEPYNEQFF. The CDR3 bases are TGTGCCAGCAGCTCACGGGGGGAACCCTACAATGAGCAGTTCTTC.

A few counts support this clone. This rearrangement joins TRBV15 to TRBJ2-2; D is unclear. Trimming left V 0 bases short and J 3 bases short, with 8 bases between. Per the germline V gene, CDR1 is LNHNV and CDR2 is YYDKDF (reference sequence). The CDR3 is 15 amino acids. CDR3 residues: CATSRDKGYTGELFF. The CDR3 coding sequence is TGTGCCACCAGCAGAGATAAGGGTTACACCGGGGAGCTGTTTTTT. The complete variable domain, with remaining parts taken from reference TRBV15 and TRBJ2-2, reads DAMVIQNPRYQVTQFGKPVTLSCSQTLNHNVMYWYQQKSSQAPKLLFHYYDKDFNNEADTPDNFQSRRPNTSFCFLDIRSPGLGDTAMYLCATSRDKGYTGELFFGEGSRLTVL.

The CDR3 spells CASSPPAQDYTF. The CDR3 DNA follows: TGTGCCAGCAGTCCCCCCGCACAGGACTACACCTTC. The rearrangement links TRBV28 to TRBJ1-2; possibly TRBD1 for D (5 bases). The CDR3 loop spans 12 amino acids. V was trimmed by 5 bases and J by 10 bases, leaving 14 bases between them. The germline V gene has CDR1 MDHEN and CDR2 SYDVKM.

This rearrangement joins TRBV28 to TRBJ1-2; possibly TRBD1 for D (6 bases). The CDR3 is 14 amino acids. Germline V gene lookup returns CDR1 MDHEN and CDR2 SYDVKM. V lost 5 bases to trimming and J lost 4 bases, with 14 bases between them. The CDR3 sequence: CASSPIRGIYGYTF. The CDR3 region has the DNA TGTGCCAGCAGTCCGATAAGGGGGATCTATGGCTACACCTTC.

CDR3 sequence reads: CASSLSGGYTF. Here the CDR3 DNA reads TGTGCCAGCAGCCTCAGCGGCGGCTACACCTTC. The gene calls are TRBV9 and TRBJ1-2, with unresolved D. V was cut by 4 bases and J by 8 bases, with 9 bases left in between. Germline CDR1 is SGDLS and CDR2 is YYNGEE. The CDR3 consists of 11 residues.

The rearrangement uses TRBV7-2 and TRBJ1-1; unclear D gene. CDR3 size: 13 residues. Trimming pared 6 bases from V and 1 base from J, leaving 9 bases between. Germline lookup yields CDR1 SGHTA and CDR2 FQGNSA. CDR3 nucleotides: TGTGCCAGCAGACTTTCCACGAACACTGAAGCTTTCTTT. Translating gives CASRLSTNTEAFF.

This clone was recorded only once. This chain uses TRBV29-1 with TRBJ1-5; weak D call: TRBD1 (6 bases). With 5 bases removed from V and 2 bases from J, the gap between germline ends came to 10 bases. This CDR3 has 13 amino acids. Germline V gene lookup returns CDR1 SQVTM and CDR2 ANQGSEA. The CDR3, as DNA: TGCAGCGTTACGGACAGCCGCAATCAGCCCCAGCATTTT. Its protein product is CSVTDSRNQPQHF.

J is TRBJ1-5 and V is TRBV6-6, with D perhaps TRBD1 (6 bases). V lost 0 bases to trimming and J lost 6 bases, with 12 bases between them. Per germline, CDR1 MNHNY and CDR2 SVGAGI (reference sequence). The CDR3 runs to 15 residues. CDR3 DNA: TGTGCCAGCAGTTACTCGGGGGGCGCGGGTCAGCCCCAGCATTTT. It translates to CASSYSGGAGQPQHF.

This rearrangement joins TRBV19 to TRBJ1-2, with unresolved D. The CDR3 has 15 residues. Germline V CDR1 and CDR2: LNHDA, SQIVND (reference sequence). With 1 base removed from V and 4 bases from J, the gap between germline ends came to 13 bases. CDR3 amino acids: CASSIATGNSYGYTF. For the CDR3, the DNA is TGTGCCAGTAGTATAGCAACCGGGAATAGCTATGGCTACACCTTC.

The genes are TRBV7-3 and TRBJ1-1, with TRBD1 identical over 7 bases. V lost 2 bases, J lost 1 base, and 4 bases stayed unmatched. This CDR3 is built from 15 residues. From germline, CDR1 is SGHTA and CDR2 FQGTGA. CDR3: CASSLDAGGNTEAFF. In DNA, the CDR3 is TGTGCCAGCAGCTTAGATGCAGGGGGGAACACTGAAGCTTTCTTT.

The V and J genes are TRBV5-5 and TRBJ1-3; D unresolved. From germline, CDR1 is SGHKS and CDR2 YYEKEE (reference sequence). V shed 4 bases and J shed 2 bases, with 7 bases lying between them. The CDR3 runs 13 residues. Written as DNA, the CDR3 is TGTGCCAGCAGCCCAGATACTGGAAACACCATATATTTT. Encoded protein: CASSPDTGNTIYF.

The chain recombines TRBV25-1 with TRBJ1-1, with D perhaps matching TRBD1 (5 bases). The germline V and J ends were trimmed by 4 bases and 4 bases, with 19 bases remaining between them. Germline CDR1 MGHDK, CDR2 SYGVNS. The CDR3 runs 16 residues. DNA for the CDR3: TGTGCCAGCAGTGTAGGCGGGACGACGAGGGTCACTGAAGCTTTCTTT. As protein: CASSVGGTTRVTEAFF.

V and J are TRBV7-9 and TRBJ2-3; 8 positions agree with TRBD2. Germline CDR1 reads SEHNR; CDR2 reads FQNEAQ (reference sequence). The junction had 4 bases not matched to a gene; V was cut back by 5 bases and J by 3 bases. The CDR3 loop spans 14 amino acids. The CDR3 region has the DNA TGTGCCAGCAGCGAATCTAGCGGGACAGATACGCAGTATTTT. Translating gives CASSESSGTDTQYF.